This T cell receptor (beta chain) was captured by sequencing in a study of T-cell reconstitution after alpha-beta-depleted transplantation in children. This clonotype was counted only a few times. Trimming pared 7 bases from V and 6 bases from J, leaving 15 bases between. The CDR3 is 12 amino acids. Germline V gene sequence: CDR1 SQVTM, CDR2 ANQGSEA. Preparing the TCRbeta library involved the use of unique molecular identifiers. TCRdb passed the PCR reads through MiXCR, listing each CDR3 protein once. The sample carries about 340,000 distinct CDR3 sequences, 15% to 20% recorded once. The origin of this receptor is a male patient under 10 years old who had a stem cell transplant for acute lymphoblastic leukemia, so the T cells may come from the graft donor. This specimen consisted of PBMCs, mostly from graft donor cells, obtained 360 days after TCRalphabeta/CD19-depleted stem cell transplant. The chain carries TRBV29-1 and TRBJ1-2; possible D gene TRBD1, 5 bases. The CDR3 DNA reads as TGCAGCGACACCAGAGGAGGGGATGGCTACACCTTC. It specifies CSDTRGGDGYTF. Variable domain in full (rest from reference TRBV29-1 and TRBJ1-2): SAVISQKPSRDICQRGTSLTIQCQVDSQVTMMFWYRQQPGQSLTLIATANQGSEATYESGFVIDKFPISRPNLTFSTLTVSNMSPEDSSIYLCSDTRGGDGYTFGSGTRLTVV.